The 9 T cell receptor beta chains presented below share a single source sample, sequenced in a study of T cell responses to AZD1222 COVID-19 vaccine. Sequencing used immunoSEQ multiplex PCR; TCRdb keeps in-frame clones, though not all of them. The sample has some 100,000 clones; approximately 90% are singletons. This sample comprised peripheral blood, obtained 28 days after the second AZD1222 dose. These receptors originate from an adult who received the AZD1222 COVID-19 vaccine.

The CDR3 region is CASGTSGSNEQFF. CDR3 DNA: TGTGCCAGTGGGACTAGCGGATCCAATGAGCAGTTCTTC. This sequence joins TRBV7-2 and TRBJ2-1; 11 bases are shared with TRBD2. The V and J ends lost 9 bases and 6 bases, in that order; junction bases with no gene match: 4. The germline V gene has CDR1 SGHTA and CDR2 FQGNSA. The CDR3 is made up of 13 amino acids.

The chain has TRBV5-6 and TRBJ2-5; D is uncertain. Per the germline V gene, CDR1 is SGHDT and CDR2 is YYEEEE. CDR3 length: 14 amino acids. Trimming stripped 0 bases from V and 4 bases from J, with 10 bases between. This CDR3 is CASSLGSPGETQYF. The CDR3 DNA is TGTGCCAGCAGCTTGGGGTCACCCGGAGAGACCCAGTACTTC.

The chain recombines TRBV7-8 with TRBJ2-1; 8 bases are a match to TRBD2. The V segment lost 5 bases and the J segment 9 bases; nucleotides outside the gene matches: 3. The CDR3 covers 12 residues. Germline CDR1 is SGHVS and CDR2 is FQNEAQ. The CDR3 DNA is TGTGCCAGCAGCCGGGGGGGAGGTGAGCAGTTCTTC. It specifies CASSRGGGEQFF.

This CDR3 reads CASSVAQGASGNTIYF. In DNA form, the CDR3 reads TGTGCCAGCAGCGTAGCCCAGGGGGCCTCTGGAAACACCATATATTTT. The chain couples TRBV9 to TRBJ1-3, with 8 bases that match TRBD1. Germline V gives CDR1 SGDLS, CDR2 YYNGEE. Trimming took 0 bases from V and 0 from J; bases not matched to a gene: 2. The CDR3 has 16 residues.

The V and J genes are TRBV5-4 and TRBJ1-1, with 8 bases that match TRBD1. CDR3 length equals 15 residues. The J segment lost 5 bases and the V segment lost 1 base, leaving 7 bases of the junction unmatched. CDR1 and CDR2 from the germline V gene are SGHNT and YYREEE (reference sequence). CDR3 amino acids: CASSLTATGGTEAFF. DNA for the CDR3: TGTGCCAGCAGCTTGACTGCTACAGGGGGGACTGAAGCTTTCTTT.

The chain is built from TRBV18 and TRBJ1-4; 7 bases map to TRBD1. The ends lost 5 bases at V and 7 bases at J; junction bases unmatched: 10. CDR1 KGHSH and CDR2 LQKENI come from the germline V gene. The CDR3 runs 15 residues. Here the CDR3 DNA reads TGTGCCAGCTCAAGACAGGGAATGGGGAGTGAAAAACTGTTTTTT. Translated, it gives CASSRQGMGSEKLFF.

The chain carries TRBV4-1 and TRBJ1-2; tentative D call: TRBD1 (6 bases). CDR1 is MGHRA, CDR2 YSYEKL, per germline. Trimming shortened V by 0 bases and J by 6 bases, and 23 bases separated the two germline ends. The CDR3 covers 18 residues. CDR3 nucleotides: TGCGCCAGCAGCCAAGACCGGACAGCTCTTGCGGCAGGGGATGGCTACACCTTC. This gives the protein CASSQDRTALAAGDGYTF.

The chain links TRBV5-1 to TRBJ1-3; perhaps TRBD1 as D (6 bases). There are 16 residues in the CDR3. V lost 3 bases to trimming and J lost 0 bases, with 13 bases between them. Germline V gene lookup returns CDR1 SGHRS and CDR2 YFSETQ. The CDR3 nucleotides are TGCGCCAGCAGCTCCTCAGGGGTTCCCTCTGGAAACACCATATATTTT. Residues: CASSSSGVPSGNTIYF.

This chain joins TRBV19 and TRBJ2-5; the match to TRBD2 covers 7 bases. The CDR3 length is 14 residues. Germline CDR1 LNHDA, CDR2 SQIVND (reference sequence). Trimming at V came to 5 bases and at J to 1 base, leaving 4 bases not matched to a gene. Written as DNA, the CDR3 is TGTGCCAGTAGTGGGGGGGGTTCCCAAGAGACCCAGTACTTC. Amino acids: CASSGGGSQETQYF.